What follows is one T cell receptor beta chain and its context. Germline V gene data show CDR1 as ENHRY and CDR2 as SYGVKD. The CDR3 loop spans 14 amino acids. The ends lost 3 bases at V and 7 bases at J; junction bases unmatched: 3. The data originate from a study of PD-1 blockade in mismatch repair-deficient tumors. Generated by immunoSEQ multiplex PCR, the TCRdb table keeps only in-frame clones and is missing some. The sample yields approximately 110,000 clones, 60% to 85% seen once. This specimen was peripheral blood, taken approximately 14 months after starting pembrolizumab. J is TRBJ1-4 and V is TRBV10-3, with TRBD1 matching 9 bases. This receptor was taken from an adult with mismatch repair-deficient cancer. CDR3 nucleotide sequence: TGTGCCATCAGTGAACGGACAGGGGCTGAAAAACTGTTTTTT. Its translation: CAISERTGAEKLFF.